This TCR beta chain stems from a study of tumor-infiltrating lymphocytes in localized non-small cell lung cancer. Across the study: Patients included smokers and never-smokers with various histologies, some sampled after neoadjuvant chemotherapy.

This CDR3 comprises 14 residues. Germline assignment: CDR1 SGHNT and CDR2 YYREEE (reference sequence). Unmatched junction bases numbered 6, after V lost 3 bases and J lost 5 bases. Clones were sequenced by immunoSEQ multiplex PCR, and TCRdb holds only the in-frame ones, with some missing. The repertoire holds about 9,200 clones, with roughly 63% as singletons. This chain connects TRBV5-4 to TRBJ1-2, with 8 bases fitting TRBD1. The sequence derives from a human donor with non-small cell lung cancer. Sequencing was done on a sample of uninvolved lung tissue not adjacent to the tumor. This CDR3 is CASSSGGELYGYTF. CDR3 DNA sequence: TGTGCCAGCAGCTCAGGGGGCGAATTATATGGCTACACCTTC.